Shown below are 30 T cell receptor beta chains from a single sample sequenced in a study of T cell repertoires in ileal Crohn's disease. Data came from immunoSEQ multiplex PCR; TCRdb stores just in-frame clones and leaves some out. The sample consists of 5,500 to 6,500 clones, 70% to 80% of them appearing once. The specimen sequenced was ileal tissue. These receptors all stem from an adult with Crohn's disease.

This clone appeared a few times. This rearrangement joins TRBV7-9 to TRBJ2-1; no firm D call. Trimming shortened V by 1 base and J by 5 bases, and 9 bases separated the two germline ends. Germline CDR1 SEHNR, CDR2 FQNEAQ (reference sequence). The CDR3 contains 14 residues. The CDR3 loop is CASSLVSYDNEQFF. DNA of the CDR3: TGTGCCAGCAGCTTAGTTAGCTACGACAATGAGCAGTTCTTC.

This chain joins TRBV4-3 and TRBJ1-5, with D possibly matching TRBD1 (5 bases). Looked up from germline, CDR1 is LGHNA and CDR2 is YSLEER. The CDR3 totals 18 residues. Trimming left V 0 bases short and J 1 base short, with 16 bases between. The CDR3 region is CASSQDLGGVGSNQPQHF. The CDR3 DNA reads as TGCGCCAGCAGCCAAGATTTGGGGGGGGTGGGGAGCAATCAGCCCCAGCATTTT.

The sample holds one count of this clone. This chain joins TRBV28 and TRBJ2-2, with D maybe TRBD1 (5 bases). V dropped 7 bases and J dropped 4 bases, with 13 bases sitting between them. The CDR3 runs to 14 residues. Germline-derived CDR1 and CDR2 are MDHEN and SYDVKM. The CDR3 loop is CASKVAGLTGELFF. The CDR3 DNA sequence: TGTGCCAGCAAGGTGGCAGGGCTCACCGGGGAGCTGTTTTTT.

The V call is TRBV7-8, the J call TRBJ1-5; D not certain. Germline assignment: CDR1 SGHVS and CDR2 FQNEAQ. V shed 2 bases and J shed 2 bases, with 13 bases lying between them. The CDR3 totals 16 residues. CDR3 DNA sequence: TGTGCCAGCAGCTTAAGTGGGAGGAATGGCAATCAGCCCCAGCATTTT. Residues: CASSLSGRNGNQPQHF.

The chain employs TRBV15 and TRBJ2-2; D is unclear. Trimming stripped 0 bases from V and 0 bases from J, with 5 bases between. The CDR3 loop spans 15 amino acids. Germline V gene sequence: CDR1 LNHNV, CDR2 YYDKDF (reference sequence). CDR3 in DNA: TGTGCCACCAGCAGAGAGGCCACGAACACCGGGGAGCTGTTTTTT. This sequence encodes CATSREATNTGELFF.

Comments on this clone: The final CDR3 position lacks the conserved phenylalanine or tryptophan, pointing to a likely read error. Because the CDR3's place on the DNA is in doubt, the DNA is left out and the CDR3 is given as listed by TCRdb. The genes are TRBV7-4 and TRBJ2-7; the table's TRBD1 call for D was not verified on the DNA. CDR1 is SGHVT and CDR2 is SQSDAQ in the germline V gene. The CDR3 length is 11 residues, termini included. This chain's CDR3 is CASSLGGTGRS.

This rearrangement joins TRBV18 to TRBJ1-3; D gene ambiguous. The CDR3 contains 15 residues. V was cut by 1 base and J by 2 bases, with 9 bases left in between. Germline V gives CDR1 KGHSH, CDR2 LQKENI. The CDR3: CASSPLSGTGNTIYF. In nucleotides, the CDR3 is TGTGCCAGCTCACCACTGAGCGGGACTGGAAACACCATATATTTT.

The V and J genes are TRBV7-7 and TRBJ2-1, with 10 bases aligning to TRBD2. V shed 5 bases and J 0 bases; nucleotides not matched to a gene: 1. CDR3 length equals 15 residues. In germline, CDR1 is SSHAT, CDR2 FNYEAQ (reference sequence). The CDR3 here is CASSPSGSSYNEQFF. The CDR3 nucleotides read TGTGCCAGCAGCCCTAGCGGGAGCTCCTACAATGAGCAGTTCTTC.

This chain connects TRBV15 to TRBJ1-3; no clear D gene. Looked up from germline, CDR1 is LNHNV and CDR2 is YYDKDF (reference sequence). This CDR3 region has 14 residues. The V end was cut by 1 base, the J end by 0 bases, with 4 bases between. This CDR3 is CATSRVASGNTIYF. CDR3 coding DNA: TGTGCCACCAGCAGAGTAGCCTCTGGAAACACCATATATTTT.

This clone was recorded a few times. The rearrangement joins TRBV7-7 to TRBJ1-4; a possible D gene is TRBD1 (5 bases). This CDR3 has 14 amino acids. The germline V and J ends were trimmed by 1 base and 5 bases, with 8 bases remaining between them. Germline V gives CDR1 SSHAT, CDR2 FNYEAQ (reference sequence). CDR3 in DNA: TGTGCCAGCAGCTTAGGGGGCCTAAATGAAAAACTGTTTTTT. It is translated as CASSLGGLNEKLFF.

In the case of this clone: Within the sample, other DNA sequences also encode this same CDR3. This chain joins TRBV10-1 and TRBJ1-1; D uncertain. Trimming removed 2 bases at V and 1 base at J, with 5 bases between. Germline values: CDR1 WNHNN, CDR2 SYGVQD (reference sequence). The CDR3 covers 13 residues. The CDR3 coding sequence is TGCGCCAGCAGTGAGCTTCGGAACACTGAAGCTTTCTTT. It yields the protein CASSELRNTEAFF.

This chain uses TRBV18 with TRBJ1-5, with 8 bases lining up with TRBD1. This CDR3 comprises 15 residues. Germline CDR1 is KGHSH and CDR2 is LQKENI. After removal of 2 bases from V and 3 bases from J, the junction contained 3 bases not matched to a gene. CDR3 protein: CASSPWTGLNQPQHF. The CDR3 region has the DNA TGTGCCAGCTCACCATGGACAGGGCTCAATCAGCCCCAGCATTTT. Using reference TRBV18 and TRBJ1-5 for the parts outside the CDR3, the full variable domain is NAGVMQNPRHLVRRRGQEARLRCSPMKGHSHVYWYRQLPEEGLKFMVYLQKENIIDESGMPKERFSAEFPKEGPSILRIQQVVRGDSAAYFCASSPWTGLNQPQHFGDGTRLSIL.

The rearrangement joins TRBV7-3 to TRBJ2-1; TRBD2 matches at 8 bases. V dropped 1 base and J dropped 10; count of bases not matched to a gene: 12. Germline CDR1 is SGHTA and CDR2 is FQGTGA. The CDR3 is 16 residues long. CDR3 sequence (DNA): TGTGCCAGCAGCTTAAGGGGTAGCGGGGTAGCGGGGGAGCAGTTCTTC. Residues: CASSLRGSGVAGEQFF.

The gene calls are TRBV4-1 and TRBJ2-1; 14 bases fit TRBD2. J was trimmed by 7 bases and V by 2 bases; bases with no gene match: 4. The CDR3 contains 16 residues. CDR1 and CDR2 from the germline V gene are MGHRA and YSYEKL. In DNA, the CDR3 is TGCGCCAGCAGCCAACCGGGACTAGCGGGAGTAAATGAGCAGTTCTTC. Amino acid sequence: CASSQPGLAGVNEQFF.

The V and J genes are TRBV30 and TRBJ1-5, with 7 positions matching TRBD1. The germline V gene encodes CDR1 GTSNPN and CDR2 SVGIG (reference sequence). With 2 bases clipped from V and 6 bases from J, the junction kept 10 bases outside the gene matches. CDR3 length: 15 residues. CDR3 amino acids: CAWSKDSGGFQPQHF. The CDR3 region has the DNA TGTGCCTGGAGTAAGGATTCAGGGGGATTTCAGCCCCAGCATTTT.

CDR3 region: CASSLGTSVNEQFF. CDR3 DNA: TGTGCCAGCAGCCTGGGGACTAGCGTCAATGAGCAGTTCTTC. The chain combines TRBV11-2 with TRBJ2-1; 10 bases are a match to TRBD2. With V trimmed by 5 bases and J by 6 bases, 4 bases remained unmatched. CDR1 SGHAT and CDR2 FQNNGV come from the germline V gene. The CDR3 length is 14 residues.

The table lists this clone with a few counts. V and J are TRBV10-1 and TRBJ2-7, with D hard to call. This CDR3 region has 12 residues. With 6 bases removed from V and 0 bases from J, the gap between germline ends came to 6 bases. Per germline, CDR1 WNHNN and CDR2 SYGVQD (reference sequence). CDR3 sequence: CASSRSSYEQYF. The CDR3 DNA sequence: TGCGCCAGCAGCCGGAGCTCCTACGAGCAGTACTTC.

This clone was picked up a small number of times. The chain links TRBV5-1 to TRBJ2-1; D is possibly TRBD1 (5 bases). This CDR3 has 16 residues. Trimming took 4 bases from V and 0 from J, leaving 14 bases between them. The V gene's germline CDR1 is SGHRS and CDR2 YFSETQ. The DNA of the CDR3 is TGCGCCAGCAGCAGAAACAGGCTAAGCTCCTACAATGAGCAGTTCTTC. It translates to CASSRNRLSSYNEQFF.

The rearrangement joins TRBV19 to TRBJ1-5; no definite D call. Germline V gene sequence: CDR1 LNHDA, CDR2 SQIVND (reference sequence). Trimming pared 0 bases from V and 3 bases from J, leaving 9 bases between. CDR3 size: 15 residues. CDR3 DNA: TGTGCCAGTAGTATAGACCGGTACCCCAATCAGCCCCAGCATTTT. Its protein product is CASSIDRYPNQPQHF.

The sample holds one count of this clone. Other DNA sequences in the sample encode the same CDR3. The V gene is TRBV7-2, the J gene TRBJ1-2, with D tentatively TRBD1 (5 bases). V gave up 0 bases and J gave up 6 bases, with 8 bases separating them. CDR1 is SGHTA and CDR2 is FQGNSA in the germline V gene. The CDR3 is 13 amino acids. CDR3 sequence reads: CASSLAQGDGYTF. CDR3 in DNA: TGTGCCAGCAGCTTAGCGCAGGGTGATGGCTACACCTTC. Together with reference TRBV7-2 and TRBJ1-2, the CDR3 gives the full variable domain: GAGVSQSPSNKVTEKGKDVELRCDPISGHTALYWYRQSLGQGLEFLIYFQGNSAPDKSGLPSDRFSAERTGGSVSTLTIQRTQQEDSAVYLCASSLAQGDGYTFGSGTRLTVV.

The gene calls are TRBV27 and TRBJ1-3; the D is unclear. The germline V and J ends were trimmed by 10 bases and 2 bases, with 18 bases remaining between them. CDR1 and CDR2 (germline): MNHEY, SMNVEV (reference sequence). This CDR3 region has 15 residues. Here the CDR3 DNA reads TGTGCCATCCTACTAGGGATGTCCACTGGAAACACCATATATTTT. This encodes CAILLGMSTGNTIYF.

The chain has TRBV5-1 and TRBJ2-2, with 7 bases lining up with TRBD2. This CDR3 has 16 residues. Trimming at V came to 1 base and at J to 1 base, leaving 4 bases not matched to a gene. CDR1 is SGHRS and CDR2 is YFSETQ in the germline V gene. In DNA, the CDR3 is TGCGCCAGCAGCTTGTATCCGGGAGGGAACACCGGGGAGCTGTTTTTT. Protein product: CASSLYPGGNTGELFF.

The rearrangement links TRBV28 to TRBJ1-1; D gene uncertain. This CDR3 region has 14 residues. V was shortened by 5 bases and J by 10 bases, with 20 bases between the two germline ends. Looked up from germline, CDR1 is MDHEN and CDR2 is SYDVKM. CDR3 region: CASSRLEGGFSAFF. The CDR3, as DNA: TGTGCCAGCAGTCGATTAGAGGGAGGGTTTTCAGCTTTCTTT.

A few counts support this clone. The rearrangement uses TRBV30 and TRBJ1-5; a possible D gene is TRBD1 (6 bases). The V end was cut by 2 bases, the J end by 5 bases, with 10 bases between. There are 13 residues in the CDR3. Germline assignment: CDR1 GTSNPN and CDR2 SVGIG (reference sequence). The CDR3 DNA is TGTGCCTGGAGTACCGGGGGGCATCAGCCCCAGCATTTT. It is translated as CAWSTGGHQPQHF.

The chain's CDR3 is CASSLVRDRETQYF. In DNA, the CDR3 is TGCGCCAGCAGCTTGGTCAGGGATCGGGAGACCCAGTACTTC. The rearrangement joins TRBV5-1 to TRBJ2-5; tentative D call: TRBD1 (5 bases). Germline V gives CDR1 SGHRS, CDR2 YFSETQ. The V end lost 0 bases, the J end lost 5 bases, and 11 bases lay between the germline ends. There are 14 residues in the CDR3.

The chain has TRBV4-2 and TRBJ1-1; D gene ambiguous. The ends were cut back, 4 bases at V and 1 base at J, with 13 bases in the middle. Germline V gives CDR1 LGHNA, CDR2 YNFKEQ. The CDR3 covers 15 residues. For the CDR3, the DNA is TGTGCCAGCAGCCCCCACCCAGGAACGAACACTGAAGCTTTCTTT. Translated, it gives CASSPHPGTNTEAFF.

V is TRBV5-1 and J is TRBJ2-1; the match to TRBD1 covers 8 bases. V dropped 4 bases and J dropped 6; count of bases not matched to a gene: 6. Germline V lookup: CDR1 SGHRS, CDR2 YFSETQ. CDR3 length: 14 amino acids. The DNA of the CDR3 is TGCGCCAGCAGCATCAGGGGGCCCGGCAATGAGCAGTTCTTC. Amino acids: CASSIRGPGNEQFF.

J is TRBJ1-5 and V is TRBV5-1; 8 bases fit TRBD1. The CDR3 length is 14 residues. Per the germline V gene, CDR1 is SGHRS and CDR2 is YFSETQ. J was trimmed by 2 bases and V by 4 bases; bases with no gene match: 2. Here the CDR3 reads CASSPGQGNQPQHF. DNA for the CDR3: TGCGCCAGCAGCCCGGGACAGGGCAATCAGCCCCAGCATTTT.

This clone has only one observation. This CDR3 reads CASSQSGQGFGYTF. As DNA, the CDR3 is TGTGCCAGCAGTCAATCGGGACAGGGATTTGGCTACACCTTC. The V call is TRBV28, the J call TRBJ1-2, with 9 bases lining up with TRBD1. Losses at the gene ends were 5 bases for V and 7 bases for J; bases not matched to a gene: 8. Per the germline V gene, CDR1 is MDHEN and CDR2 is SYDVKM. This CDR3 has 14 residues.

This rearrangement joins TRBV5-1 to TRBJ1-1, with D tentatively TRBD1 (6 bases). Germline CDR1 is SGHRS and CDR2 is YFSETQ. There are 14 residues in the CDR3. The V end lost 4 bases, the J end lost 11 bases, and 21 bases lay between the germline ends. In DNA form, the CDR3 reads TGCGCCAGCAGCGGGGGGGACACCCCCCGCTCGGCTTTCTTT. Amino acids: CASSGGDTPRSAFF.